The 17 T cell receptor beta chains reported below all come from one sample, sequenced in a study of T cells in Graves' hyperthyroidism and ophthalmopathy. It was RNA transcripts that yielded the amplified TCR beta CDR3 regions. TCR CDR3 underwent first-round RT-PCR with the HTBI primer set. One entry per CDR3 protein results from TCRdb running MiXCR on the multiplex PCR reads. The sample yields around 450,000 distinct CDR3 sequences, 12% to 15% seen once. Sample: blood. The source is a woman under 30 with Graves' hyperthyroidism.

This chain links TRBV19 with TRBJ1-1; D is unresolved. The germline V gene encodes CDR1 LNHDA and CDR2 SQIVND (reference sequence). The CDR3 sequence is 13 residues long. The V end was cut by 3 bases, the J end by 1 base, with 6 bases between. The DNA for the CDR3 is TGTGCCAGTAGTATTATACAGAACACTGAAGCTTTCTTT. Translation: CASSIIQNTEAFF.

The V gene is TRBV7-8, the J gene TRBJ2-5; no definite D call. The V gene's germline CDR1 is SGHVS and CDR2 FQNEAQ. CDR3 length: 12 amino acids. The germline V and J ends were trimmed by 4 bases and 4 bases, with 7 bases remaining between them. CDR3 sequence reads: CASSSPGETQYF. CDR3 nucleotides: TGTGCCAGCAGCTCCCCTGGAGAGACCCAGTACTTC.

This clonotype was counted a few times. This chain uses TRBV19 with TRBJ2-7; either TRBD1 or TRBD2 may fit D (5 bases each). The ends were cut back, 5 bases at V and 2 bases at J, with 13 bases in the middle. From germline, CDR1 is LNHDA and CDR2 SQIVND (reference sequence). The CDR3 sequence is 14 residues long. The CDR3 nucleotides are TGTGCCAGTAGTCCGGCGGGCAGGGCCTACGAGCAGTACTTC. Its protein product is CASSPAGRAYEQYF.

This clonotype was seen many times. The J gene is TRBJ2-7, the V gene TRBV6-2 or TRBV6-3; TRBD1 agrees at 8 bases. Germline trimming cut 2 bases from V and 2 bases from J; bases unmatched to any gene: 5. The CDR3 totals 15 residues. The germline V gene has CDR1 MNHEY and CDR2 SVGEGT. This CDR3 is CASSYDGTGPYEQYF. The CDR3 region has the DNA TGTGCCAGCAGTTACGACGGGACAGGCCCCTACGAGCAGTACTTC.

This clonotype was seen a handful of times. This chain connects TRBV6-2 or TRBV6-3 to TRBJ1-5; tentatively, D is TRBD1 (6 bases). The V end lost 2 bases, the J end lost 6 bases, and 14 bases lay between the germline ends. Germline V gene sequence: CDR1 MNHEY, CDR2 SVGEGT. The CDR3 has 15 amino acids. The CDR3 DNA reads TGTGCCAGCAGTTACGTGGACAGCTGGGGTCAGCCCCAGCATTTT. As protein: CASSYVDSWGQPQHF.

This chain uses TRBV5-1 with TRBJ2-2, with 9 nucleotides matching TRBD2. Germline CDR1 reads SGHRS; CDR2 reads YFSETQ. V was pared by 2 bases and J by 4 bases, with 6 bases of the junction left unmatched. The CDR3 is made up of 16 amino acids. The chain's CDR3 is CASSFSLAGATGELFF. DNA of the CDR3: TGCGCCAGCAGCTTCTCACTAGCGGGTGCCACCGGGGAGCTGTTTTTT.

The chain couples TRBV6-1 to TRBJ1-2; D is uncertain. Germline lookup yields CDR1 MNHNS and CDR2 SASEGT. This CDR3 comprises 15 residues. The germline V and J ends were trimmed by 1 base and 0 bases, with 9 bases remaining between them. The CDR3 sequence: CASSEVLAANYGYTF. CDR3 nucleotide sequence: TGTGCCAGCAGTGAAGTTCTGGCAGCTAACTATGGCTACACCTTC.

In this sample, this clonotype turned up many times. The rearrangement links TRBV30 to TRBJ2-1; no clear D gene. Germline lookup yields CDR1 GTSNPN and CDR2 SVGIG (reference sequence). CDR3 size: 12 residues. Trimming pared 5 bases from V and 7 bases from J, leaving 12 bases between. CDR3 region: CAWASLVNEQFF. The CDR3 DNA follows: TGTGCCTGGGCAAGCCTAGTGAATGAGCAGTTCTTC.

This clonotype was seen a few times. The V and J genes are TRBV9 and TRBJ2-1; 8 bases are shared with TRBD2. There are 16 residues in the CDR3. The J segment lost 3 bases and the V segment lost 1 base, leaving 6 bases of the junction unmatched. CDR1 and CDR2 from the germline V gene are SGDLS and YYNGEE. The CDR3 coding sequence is TGTGCCAGCAGCGTATATGGTAGCGGGGACTACAATGAGCAGTTCTTC. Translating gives CASSVYGSGDYNEQFF.

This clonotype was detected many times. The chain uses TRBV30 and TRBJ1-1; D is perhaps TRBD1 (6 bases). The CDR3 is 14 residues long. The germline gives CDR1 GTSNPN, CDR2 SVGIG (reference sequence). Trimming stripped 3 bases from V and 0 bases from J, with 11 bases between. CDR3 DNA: TGTGCCTGGAGCCCAGGACAGATGAACACTGAAGCTTTCTTT. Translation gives CAWSPGQMNTEAFF.

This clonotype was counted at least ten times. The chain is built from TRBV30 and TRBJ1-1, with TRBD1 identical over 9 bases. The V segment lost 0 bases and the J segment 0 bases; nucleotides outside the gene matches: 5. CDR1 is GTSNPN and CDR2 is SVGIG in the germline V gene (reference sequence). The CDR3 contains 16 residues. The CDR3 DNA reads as TGTGCCTGGAGTGTAGAACAGGGGGCCGTGAACACTGAAGCTTTCTTT. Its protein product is CAWSVEQGAVNTEAFF.

CDR3 in amino acids: CASSLGGWTSGRGSTDTQYF. In nucleotides, the CDR3 is TGTGCCAGCAGCTTAGGGGGGTGGACTAGCGGGAGGGGGAGCACAGATACGCAGTATTTT. The V and J genes are TRBV7-9 and TRBJ2-3; 15 bases are shared with TRBD2. The CDR3 loop spans 20 amino acids. Germline CDR1 and CDR2: SEHNR and FQNEAQ (reference sequence). V gave up 1 base and J gave up 0 bases; unmatched junction bases: 8.

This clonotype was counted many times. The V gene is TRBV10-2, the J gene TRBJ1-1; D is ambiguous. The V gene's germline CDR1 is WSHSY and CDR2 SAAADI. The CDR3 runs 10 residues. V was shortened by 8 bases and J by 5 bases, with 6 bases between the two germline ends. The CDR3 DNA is TGCGCCAGCGGGGTAACTGAAGCTTTCTTT. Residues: CASGVTEAFF.

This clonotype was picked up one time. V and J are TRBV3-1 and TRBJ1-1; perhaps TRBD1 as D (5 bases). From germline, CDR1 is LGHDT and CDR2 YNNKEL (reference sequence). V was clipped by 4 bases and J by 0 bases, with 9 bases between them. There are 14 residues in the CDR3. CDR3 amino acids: CASSRWDLNTEAFF. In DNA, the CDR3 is TGTGCCAGCAGCCGCTGGGACTTGAACACTGAAGCTTTCTTT.

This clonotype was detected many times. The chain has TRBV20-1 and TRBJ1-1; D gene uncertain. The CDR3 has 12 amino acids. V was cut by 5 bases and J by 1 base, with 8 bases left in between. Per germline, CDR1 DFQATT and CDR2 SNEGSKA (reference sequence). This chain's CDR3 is CSALQANTEAFF. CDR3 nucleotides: TGCAGTGCTCTTCAGGCGAACACTGAAGCTTTCTTT.

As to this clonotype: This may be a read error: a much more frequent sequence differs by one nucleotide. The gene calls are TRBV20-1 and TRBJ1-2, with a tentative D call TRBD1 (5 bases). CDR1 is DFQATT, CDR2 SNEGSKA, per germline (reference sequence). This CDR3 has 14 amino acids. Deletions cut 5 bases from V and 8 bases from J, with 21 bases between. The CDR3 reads CSAGEARASGGYTF. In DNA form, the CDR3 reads TGCAGTGCTGGTGAGGCCAGGGCCTCTGGGGGCTACACCTTC.

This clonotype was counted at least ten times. CDR3 sequence reads: CASRYYGGSYEQYF. As DNA, the CDR3 is TGTGCCAGCAGGTACTACGGCGGAAGCTACGAGCAGTACTTC. This chain links TRBV6-1 with TRBJ2-7; the D is unclear. The CDR3 totals 14 residues. The germline CDR1 and CDR2 sequences are MNHNS and SASEGT. V dropped 6 bases and J dropped 3 bases, with 15 bases sitting between them.